This T cell receptor beta chain was identified during a study of breast tumors, draining lymph nodes, adjacent tissues. This clonotype was counted ten times or more. Its antigen is still unknown. Whole-study findings and limits: Data fit most tumor T cells coming from lymph node, expanding in tumor.

TCRdb re-called the multiplex PCR reads with MiXCR, one entry per CDR3 protein. The sample carries under 300,000 distinct CDR3 sequences, less than 45% recorded once. Axillary draining lymph nodes of breast cancer patients supplied the node samples. Germline lookup yields CDR1 LNHDA and CDR2 SQIVND (reference sequence). CDR3 size: 14 residues. Sequenced input: axillary lymph node tissue. This TCR derives from a female donor with breast cancer. Some clones in this sample may be carry-over from other donors' samples. The chain uses TRBV19 and TRBJ2-2, with D possibly being TRBD1 (6 bases). The CDR3 loop reads CACGQNANTGELFF. The CDR3 nucleotides read TGTGCTTGTGGACAGAACGCGAACACCGGGGAGCTGTTTTTT.